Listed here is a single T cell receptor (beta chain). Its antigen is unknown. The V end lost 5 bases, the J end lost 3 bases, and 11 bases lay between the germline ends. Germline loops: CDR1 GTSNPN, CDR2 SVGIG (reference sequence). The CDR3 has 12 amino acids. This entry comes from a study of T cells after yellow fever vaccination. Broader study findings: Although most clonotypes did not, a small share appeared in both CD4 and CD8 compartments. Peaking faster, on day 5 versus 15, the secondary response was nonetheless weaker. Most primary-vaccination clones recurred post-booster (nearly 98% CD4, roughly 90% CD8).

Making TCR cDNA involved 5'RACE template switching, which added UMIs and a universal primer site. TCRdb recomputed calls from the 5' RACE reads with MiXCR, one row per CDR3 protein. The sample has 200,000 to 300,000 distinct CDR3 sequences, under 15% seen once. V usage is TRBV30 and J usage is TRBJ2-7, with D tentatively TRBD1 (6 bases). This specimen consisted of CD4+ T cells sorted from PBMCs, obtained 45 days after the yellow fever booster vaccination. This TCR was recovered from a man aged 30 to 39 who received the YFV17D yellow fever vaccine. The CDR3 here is CAWAHRVYEQYF. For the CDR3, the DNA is TGTGCCTGGGCTCACAGGGTCTACGAGCAGTACTTC.